The 26 T cell receptor beta chains listed next were all sequenced from one sample in a study of blood T cell repertoires in COVID-19. Profiling relied on immunoSEQ multiplex PCR, and the TCRdb table lists in-frame clones only, not all of them. The table lists 200,000 to 250,000 clones, over 70% of them singletons. Sequencing used peripheral blood. These receptors were taken from a woman in her 70s with acute or convalescent COVID-19.

The genes are TRBV7-8 and TRBJ1-2, with 10 bases that match TRBD1. The J segment lost 6 bases and the V segment lost 5 bases, leaving 3 bases of the junction unmatched. The CDR3 loop spans 13 amino acids. Germline CDR1 is SGHVS and CDR2 is FQNEAQ. The CDR3 reads CASSPDRGNGYTF. For the CDR3, the DNA is TGTGCCAGCAGCCCGGACAGGGGGAATGGCTACACCTTC.

The J gene is TRBJ2-3, the V gene TRBV18; 11 nucleotides agree with TRBD2. V gave up 3 bases and J gave up 0 bases; unmatched junction bases: 5. CDR3 length: 17 residues. Germline values: CDR1 KGHSH, CDR2 LQKENI. The CDR3 loop reads CASSPNRLAGSTDTQYF. The CDR3 DNA follows: TGTGCCAGCTCACCGAATAGACTAGCGGGAAGCACAGATACGCAGTATTTT.

CDR3 loop: CASRTDRGNQPQHF. The CDR3 coding sequence is TGTGCCAGCAGGACAGACAGGGGCAATCAGCCCCAGCATTTT. The chain carries TRBV6-5 and TRBJ1-5, with 7 positions matching TRBD1. The CDR3 is made up of 14 amino acids. J lost 2 bases, V lost 6 bases, and 4 bases had no gene match. Looked up from germline, CDR1 is MNHEY and CDR2 is SVGAGI.

The rearrangement uses TRBV28 and TRBJ1-5, with 7 bases lining up with TRBD1. The germline V gene has CDR1 MDHEN and CDR2 SYDVKM. Trimming cost V 4 bases and J 6 bases; bases outside gene matches: 9. The CDR3 sequence is 15 residues long. CDR3 protein: CASSSGRTGTQPQHF. CDR3 DNA: TGTGCCAGCAGTTCGGGCCGGACAGGCACTCAGCCCCAGCATTTT. The full variable domain, completed using reference TRBV28 and TRBJ1-5, is DVKVTQSSRYLVKRTGEKVFLECVQDMDHENMFWYRQDPGLGLRLIYFSYDVKMKEKGDIPEGYSVSREKKERFSLILESASTNQTSMYLCASSSGRTGTQPQHFGDGTRLSIL.

V usage is TRBV28 and J usage is TRBJ1-5; weak D call: TRBD1 (5 bases). Germline V CDR1 and CDR2: MDHEN, SYDVKM. The CDR3 spans 18 residues. Trimming removed 5 bases at V and 2 bases at J, with 22 bases between. The CDR3 DNA sequence: TGTGCCAGCAGTCCCGCGGGACTGTACGGGGTGCGCAATCAGCCCCAGCATTTT. Its translation is CASSPAGLYGVRNQPQHF.

The V call is TRBV9, the J call TRBJ2-5; TRBD2 agrees at 9 bases. Germline CDR1 is SGDLS and CDR2 is YYNGEE. The CDR3 loop spans 15 amino acids. After removal of 0 bases from V and 5 bases from J, the junction contained 5 bases not matched to a gene. The CDR3 nucleotides read TGTGCCAGCAGCGTAGTTGGCGGGAGGGGGGAGACCCAGTACTTC. Residues: CASSVVGGRGETQYF.

The gene calls are TRBV19 and TRBJ1-2; D is ambiguous. The V end was cut by 3 bases, the J end by 4 bases, with 9 bases between. Germline CDR1 is LNHDA and CDR2 is SQIVND (reference sequence). This CDR3 has 13 amino acids. DNA of the CDR3: TGTGCCAGTAGTATGTCGTCGGGCTATGGCTACACCTTC. Encoded protein: CASSMSSGYGYTF.

This clone was counted a single time. The rearrangement uses TRBV7-9 and TRBJ2-7, with 12 bases that match TRBD2. After removal of 8 bases from V and 2 bases from J, the junction contained 4 bases not matched to a gene. Germline values: CDR1 SEHNR, CDR2 FQNEAQ (reference sequence). CDR3 length: 14 residues. DNA for the CDR3: TGTGCCAGCGAGCTAGCGGGAGGGCCCTACGAGCAGTACTTC. It specifies CASELAGGPYEQYF.

This clone was counted only a few times. The chain uses TRBV2 and TRBJ1-2; no reliable D call. This CDR3 has 13 amino acids. In germline, CDR1 is SNHLY, CDR2 FYNNEI. The germline V and J ends were trimmed by 2 bases and 8 bases, with 12 bases remaining between them. The CDR3 nucleotides are TGTGCCAGCAGTGAAAACCCAGTTCAAGGCTACACCTTC. It codes for CASSENPVQGYTF. Using reference TRBV2 and TRBJ1-2 for the parts outside the CDR3, the full variable domain is EPEVTQTPSHQVTQMGQEVILRCVPISNHLYFYWYRQILGQKVEFLVSFYNNEISEKSEIFDDQFSVERPDGSNFTLKIRSTKLEDSAMYFCASSENPVQGYTFGSGTRLTVV.

The chain employs TRBV28 and TRBJ2-2; D call uncertain. V was shortened by 3 bases and J by 0 bases, with 5 bases between the two germline ends. From germline, CDR1 is MDHEN and CDR2 SYDVKM. There are 14 residues in the CDR3. The CDR3 reads CASSLTSNTGELFF. The CDR3 coding sequence is TGTGCCAGCAGTTTGACATCGAACACCGGGGAGCTGTTTTTT.

This clone was counted between two and nine times. The CDR3: CASSFRRRSSYEQYF. CDR3 in DNA: TGTGCCAGCAGTTTTCGGCGGCGGAGCTCCTACGAGCAGTACTTC. J is TRBJ2-7 and V is TRBV28, with unresolved D. This CDR3 region has 15 residues. Germline loops: CDR1 MDHEN, CDR2 SYDVKM. V gave up 3 bases and J gave up 0 bases, with 12 bases separating them.

The chain links TRBV13 to TRBJ2-5, with D tentatively TRBD2 (5 bases). V shed 4 bases and J shed 5 bases, with 17 bases lying between them. Germline lookup yields CDR1 PRHDT and CDR2 FYEKMQ (reference sequence). The CDR3 spans 15 residues. The CDR3 sequence is CASSSPRRGTETQYF. DNA for the CDR3: TGTGCCAGCAGCTCTCCCCGCCGGGGTACCGAGACCCAGTACTTC.

CDR3 DNA sequence: TGTGCCAGCAACCAAAACCGGGACTTAGGCACAGATACGCAGTATTTT. This gives the protein CASNQNRDLGTDTQYF. V is TRBV27 and J is TRBJ2-3, with TRBD2 as a possible D gene (6 bases). The V and J ends lost 7 bases and 1 base respectively, with 18 bases between them. Germline loops: CDR1 MNHEY, CDR2 SMNVEV (reference sequence). CDR3 length: 16 amino acids.

This chain uses TRBV9 with TRBJ1-1; D call uncertain. The V end was cut by 0 bases, the J end by 8 bases, with 8 bases between. CDR1 is SGDLS, CDR2 YYNGEE, per germline. This CDR3 is built from 12 residues. The CDR3 reads CASSVVRSEAFF. The CDR3 bases are TGTGCCAGCAGCGTAGTGAGGTCCGAAGCTTTCTTT. The full variable domain, completed using reference TRBV9 and TRBJ1-1, is DSGVTQTPKHLITATGQRVTLRCSPRSGDLSVYWYQQSLDQGLQFLIQYYNGEERAKGNILERFSAQQFPDLHSELNLSSLELGDSALYFCASSVVRSEAFFGQGTRLTVV.

This clone has only one observation. The J gene is TRBJ1-2, the V gene TRBV5-5; D unclear. With 0 bases removed from V and 4 bases from J, the gap between germline ends came to 7 bases. The CDR3 has 13 residues. The germline CDR1 and CDR2 sequences are SGHKS and YYEKEE (reference sequence). The CDR3 sequence is CASSLDDTYGYTF. CDR3 nucleotide sequence: TGTGCCAGCAGCTTGGACGACACCTATGGCTACACCTTC.

The chain is built from TRBV11-2 and TRBJ2-1; D gene uncertain. CDR3 length equals 14 residues. Looked up from germline, CDR1 is SGHAT and CDR2 is FQNNGV. Trimming removed 1 base from V and 8 bases from J, with 12 bases in between. CDR3 DNA sequence: TGTGCCAGCAGCTTAGGAGTTTATGATGATGAGCAGTTCTTC. It yields the protein CASSLGVYDDEQFF.

This clone was observed once. This chain connects TRBV5-4 to TRBJ2-7; TRBD2 agrees at 8 bases. This CDR3 contains 17 residues. From germline, CDR1 is SGHNT and CDR2 YYREEE (reference sequence). J was trimmed by 2 bases and V by 4 bases; bases with no gene match: 14. The CDR3 DNA is TGTGCCAGCAGCCCTCCGGGGTATAGCGGGGACCCCTACGAGCAGTACTTC. Its translation is CASSPPGYSGDPYEQYF.

The J gene is TRBJ2-7, the V gene TRBV11-1; 7 bases agree with TRBD1. This CDR3 is built from 12 residues. Germline values: CDR1 SGHAT, CDR2 FQDESV (reference sequence). The trim removed 2 bases at V and 6 bases at J, leaving 1 base unmatched. CDR3 region: CASSLNRGEQYF. The CDR3 DNA sequence: TGTGCCAGCAGCTTAAACAGGGGCGAGCAGTACTTC.

This chain connects TRBV27 to TRBJ2-7; the D gene is possibly TRBD2 (6 bases). V lost 2 bases and J lost 13, with 12 bases in between. The CDR3 has 11 amino acids. Germline CDR1 reads MNHEY; CDR2 reads SMNVEV (reference sequence). CDR3 sequence reads: CASSLNGRRYF. Here the CDR3 DNA reads TGTGCCAGCAGTTTAAACGGGAGAAGATACTTC.

The genes are TRBV9 and TRBJ2-7; unclear D gene. V gave up 4 bases and J gave up 4 bases, with 12 bases separating them. The CDR3 consists of 13 residues. Germline V gene lookup returns CDR1 SGDLS and CDR2 YYNGEE. As DNA, the CDR3 is TGTGCCAGCAGCCCGCATTCTACGTACGAGCAGTACTTC. The encoded protein is CASSPHSTYEQYF.

V and J are TRBV12-1 and TRBJ2-5; the table calls TRBD1, which could not be checked here. TRBV12-1 is listed as a pseudogene. This CDR3 region has 19 residues. The CDR3 DNA reads as TGTGCCAGCAGCTTAACCGGGACAGAAGTTCCCCTTATCCAAGAGACCCAGTACTTC. Its translation: CASSLTGTEVPLIQETQYF.

The chain combines TRBV28 with TRBJ2-1; 8 nucleotides agree with TRBD2. Germline CDR1 MDHEN, CDR2 SYDVKM. V trimming: 3 bases; J trimming: 5 bases; junction bases outside the gene matches: 12. This CDR3 contains 17 residues. CDR3 DNA: TGTGCCAGCAGTTTTCCCCTGCGGACTAGCTACCACAATGAGCAGTTCTTC. Residues: CASSFPLRTSYHNEQFF. Combining the CDR3 with reference TRBV28 and TRBJ2-1 gives the whole variable domain DVKVTQSSRYLVKRTGEKVFLECVQDMDHENMFWYRQDPGLGLRLIYFSYDVKMKEKGDIPEGYSVSREKKERFSLILESASTNQTSMYLCASSFPLRTSYHNEQFFGPGTRLTVL.

This chain connects TRBV25-1 to TRBJ2-1; 7 bases map to TRBD1. This CDR3 comprises 15 residues. The V segment lost 5 bases and the J segment 6 bases; nucleotides outside the gene matches: 10. Per the germline V gene, CDR1 is MGHDK and CDR2 is SYGVNS. The CDR3: CASSSGTAAGNEQFF. The DNA for the CDR3 is TGTGCCAGCAGTTCCGGGACAGCTGCCGGCAATGAGCAGTTCTTC.

This clone showed up just a few times. This chain joins TRBV19 and TRBJ1-1, with 10 positions matching TRBD1. The trim removed 5 bases at V and 5 bases at J, leaving 8 bases unmatched. The CDR3 is made up of 15 amino acids. CDR1 and CDR2 (germline): LNHDA, SQIVND (reference sequence). CDR3 loop: CASSPRRQGATEAFF. The DNA for the CDR3 is TGTGCCAGTAGTCCTCGACGACAGGGGGCTACTGAAGCTTTCTTT.

The chain is built from TRBV30 and TRBJ2-3; 8 bases line up with TRBD2. This CDR3 has 16 residues. The V gene end was trimmed by 4 bases and the J gene end by 0 bases; junction bases not matched to a gene: 9. CDR1 and CDR2 from the germline V gene are GTSNPN and SVGIG (reference sequence). The CDR3 is CAWTRGGSPSTDTQYF. For the CDR3, the DNA is TGTGCCTGGACACGGGGGGGATCCCCTAGCACAGATACGCAGTATTTT. The variable domain in full, with the rest retrieved from reference TRBV30 and TRBJ2-3, is SQTIHQWPATLVQPVGSPLSLECTVEGTSNPNLYWYRQAAGRGLQLLFYSVGIGQISSEVPQNLSASRPQDRQFILSSKKLLLSDSGFYLCAWTRGGSPSTDTQYFGPGTRLTVL.

The chain carries TRBV9 and TRBJ1-1; D is unresolved. Germline V gene data show CDR1 as SGDLS and CDR2 as YYNGEE. Trimming pared 0 bases from V and 9 bases from J, leaving 15 bases between. The CDR3 is made up of 14 amino acids. The CDR3 protein is CASSVGVEAGKAFF. In DNA form, the CDR3 reads TGTGCCAGCAGCGTAGGGGTGGAGGCGGGAAAAGCTTTCTTT.